This is a list of T cell receptor beta chains from one sample in a study of T cells in Graves' hyperthyroidism and ophthalmopathy. One entry per CDR3 protein results from TCRdb running MiXCR on the multiplex PCR reads. The profile covers about 640,000 distinct CDR3 sequences, with more than 14% appearing a single time and around 13% taken by the ten largest. Input material: blood. Receptor source: a woman between 45 and 65 years old with Graves' ophthalmopathy. Both conserved end residues are part of each CDR3. The order of the fields is V gene, D gene, clone size, J gene, CDR3 DNA, CDR3 protein. D genes are given only for firm matches. The listing skips clone size in some rows; elsewhere it reads once, few, many or a size class.

TRBV20-1	TRBD2	many	TRBJ2-1	TGCAGTGCTGTCGGGAGGGGGAATGAGCAGTTCTTC	CSAVGRGNEQFF
TRBV9	NA	NA	TRBJ2-7	TGTGCCAGCAGCGTAGGGGTAGGGAGCTCCTACGAGCAGTACTTC	CASSVGVGSSYEQYF
TRBV28	TRBD1	many	TRBJ2-3	TGTGCCAGCGGGACAGGTTACACAGATACGCAGTATTTT	CASGTGYTDTQYF
TRBV3-1	TRBD2	NA	TRBJ2-7	TGTGCCAGCAGCCAAGTGGGGACTAGCGGGAGGGTCTACGAGCAGTACTTC	CASSQVGTSGRVYEQYF
TRBV19	TRBD1	few	TRBJ1-3	TGTGCCAGTAGTATGGGACAGGGGGCTGGAAACACCATATATTTT	CASSMGQGAGNTIYF
TRBV28	TRBD1	many	TRBJ2-2	TGTGCCAGCAGGGATCCGGGACAGGGGGCCGCCGGGGAGCTGTTTTTT	CASRDPGQGAAGELFF
TRBV3-1	TRBD2	many	TRBJ2-3	TGTGCCAGCAGCCAAACTAGGGAGGGCCGTCACACAGATACGCAGTATTTT	CASSQTREGRHTDTQYF
TRBV9	NA	NA	TRBJ2-5	TGTGCCAGCAGCGTAGCTTCCGGGGAGACCCAGTACTTC	CASSVASGETQYF
TRBV11-1	TRBD2	NA	TRBJ2-7	TGTGCCAGCAGCTTAAGGCGGGAGCAACCCTACGAGCAGTACTTC	CASSLRREQPYEQYF
TRBV7-3	NA	many	TRBJ1-2	TGTGCCAGCGGAGAGGCGGGGGGCAAAGAGGGCAATGGCTACACCTTC	CASGEAGGKEGNGYTF
TRBV5-1	TRBD1	NA	TRBJ1-3	TGCGCCAGCAGCTTCGGGACAGAAGGAAACACCATATATTTT	CASSFGTEGNTIYF
TRBV7-3	NA	few	TRBJ2-1	TGTGCCAGCAGCTTCCCGACTATCACAGGCAATGAGCAGTTCTTC	CASSFPTITGNEQFF
TRBV30	NA	many	TRBJ1-4	TGTGCCTGGGCGAGCGGGAATTCGGGTGAAAAACTGTTTTTT	CAWASGNSGEKLFF
TRBV20-1	TRBD2	many	TRBJ2-4	TGCAGTGCTAGTAGCGGGAGTGCTGTTGCCAAAAACATTCAGTACTTC	CSASSGSAVAKNIQYF
TRBV4-2	NA	NA	TRBJ2-1	TGTGCCAGCAGCCAAGGCGGGCTAGGGGTAGGTGAGCAGTTCTTC	CASSQGGLGVGEQFF
TRBV5-1	NA	once	TRBJ1-6	TGCGCCAGCAGCTTGACAGGGACTAATAATTCACCCCTCCACTTT	CASSLTGTNNSPLHF
TRBV6-1	TRBD1	NA	TRBJ1-1	TGTGCCAGCAGTACCCGGGACAGGGGAAACACTGAAGCTTTCTTT	CASSTRDRGNTEAFF
TRBV7-3	TRBD2	many	TRBJ2-1	TGTGCCAGCAGCTCACTAGCGGGAGTTTCCAATGAGCAGTTCTTC	CASSSLAGVSNEQFF
TRBV7-9	NA	few	TRBJ2-1	TGTGCCAGCAGCTTTGAAGGGTCCTACAATGAGCAGTTCTTC	CASSFEGSYNEQFF
TRBV3-1	NA	many	TRBJ2-7	TGTGCCAGCAGCCAAGCGGGACGGGCCTTTGGGGAGCAGTACTTC	CASSQAGRAFGEQYF
TRBV6-1	NA	many	TRBJ2-5	TGTGCCAGCAGTGACGGGAACCTCCAAGAGACCCAGTACTTC	CASSDGNLQETQYF
TRBV28	NA	few	TRBJ2-3	TGTGCCAGCAGTATCAACAGGGCTAGCGCAGATACGCAGTATTTT	CASSINRASADTQYF
TRBV14	TRBD2	NA	TRBJ2-1	TGTGCCAGCAGCCAGTGGACTAGCCCTTACAATGAGCAGTTCTTC	CASSQWTSPYNEQFF
TRBV12-3/TRBV12-4	NA	many	TRBJ1-3	TGTGCCAGCACCTTAGGATATCTGGGAAACACCATATATTTT	CASTLGYLGNTIYF
TRBV4-2	NA	many	TRBJ2-4	TGTGCCAGCAGCCAAGAAAAAAACATTCAGTACTTC	CASSQEKNIQYF
TRBV7-9	TRBD2	many	TRBJ2-7	TGTGCCAGCAGCCCTAGGACTAGCGGGAACTACGAGCAGTACTTC	CASSPRTSGNYEQYF
TRBV28	NA	many	TRBJ2-7	TGTGCCAGCAGTCCGGGAGAAGGGGGTGCCGCTACCTACGAGCAGTACTTC	CASSPGEGGAATYEQYF
TRBV18	NA	many	TRBJ2-3	TGTGCCAGCTCACCAAGCCTCAGGAAGGTCAGCACAGATACGCAGTATTTT	CASSPSLRKVSTDTQYF
TRBV15	TRBD1	many	TRBJ2-2	TGTGCCACCAGCAGACAGGGGGCGAGAGACACCGGGGAGCTGTTTTTT	CATSRQGARDTGELFF
TRBV7-2	TRBD2	few	TRBJ2-7	TGTGCCAGCAGCCCCCGGACTAGCGGGAGGCCGGGGTACGAGCAGTACTTC	CASSPRTSGRPGYEQYF
TRBV6-2/TRBV6-3	NA	few	TRBJ1-4	TGTGCCAGCAGTTCCACCTATGCAACTAATGAAAAGCTGTTTTTT	CASSSTYATNEKLFF
TRBV14	NA	few	TRBJ2-1	TGTGCCAGCAGCCATTTGGCTCGGCGCTTATTAAACAATGAGCAGTTCTTC	CASSHLARRLLNNEQFF
TRBV5-1	TRBD1	many	TRBJ2-7	TGTGCCAGCAGTTCACCGGGACAGGGGTCCTACGAGCAGTACTTC	CASSSPGQGSYEQYF
TRBV28	TRBD2	NA	TRBJ2-3	TGTGCCAGTCGACTAGCGGGAGTGAGGGCAGATACGCAGTATTTT	CASRLAGVRADTQYF
TRBV6-1	TRBD1	NA	TRBJ2-6	TGTGCCAGCAGTGAGGGACAGCCATTGCTCCTGACTTTC	CASSEGQPLLLTF
TRBV4-2	TRBD2	NA	TRBJ2-1	TGTGCCAGCAGCCAAGTGGCTAGCGGGACCCAAGCCTTTTCCTACAATGAGCAGTTCTTC	CASSQVASGTQAFSYNEQFF
TRBV20-1	NA	few	TRBJ2-4	TGCAGTGCTAGCTATTTAGCCAAAAACATTCAGTACTTC	CSASYLAKNIQYF
TRBV5-1	NA	few	TRBJ2-7	TGCGCCAGCAGCTTTATAGACGCCGCCTACGAGCAGTACTTC	CASSFIDAAYEQYF
TRBV5-5	NA	few	TRBJ2-2	TGTGCCAGCAGCGGCGGGACAGTTAACACCGGGGAGCTGTTTTTT	CASSGGTVNTGELFF
TRBV28	TRBD2	many	TRBJ2-7	TGTGCCAGCAGTTTCGCGGGAGCGCGTTCCTACGAGCAGTACTTC	CASSFAGARSYEQYF
TRBV3-1	TRBD2	NA	TRBJ2-1	TGTGCCAGCAGCCAAGTTCCCGGGACTAACGACTACAATGAGCAGTTCTTC	CASSQVPGTNDYNEQFF
TRBV3-1	NA	NA	TRBJ1-1	TGTGCCAGCAGCCCCTCAGTTGGCTACACTGAAGCTTTCTTT	CASSPSVGYTEAFF
TRBV14	NA	NA	TRBJ2-7	TGTGCCAGCAGCCACCTCGGGGACGGCTACGAGCAGTACTTC	CASSHLGDGYEQYF
TRBV6-2/TRBV6-3	NA	many	TRBJ2-7	TGTGCCAGCAGTTACTCCAGGCTCCCTGAATACGAGCAGTACTTC	CASSYSRLPEYEQYF
TRBV7-2	TRBD2	NA	TRBJ2-7	TGTGCCAGCAGCCGACTAGCTGAATACTACGAGCAGTACTTC	CASSRLAEYYEQYF
TRBV30	TRBD2	many	TRBJ2-7	TGTGCCCTTGAAGGGCGGGAGGGCTACGAGCAGTACTTC	CALEGREGYEQYF
TRBV5-1	NA	NA	TRBJ2-1	TGCGCCAGCAGCTTGGGATTGCGTTTAAATGAGCAGTTCTTC	CASSLGLRLNEQFF
TRBV10-3	NA	NA	TRBJ2-7	TGTGCCATCAGTGACCGTGACACGGTCTACGAGCAGTACTTC	CAISDRDTVYEQYF
TRBV7-9	NA	few	TRBJ2-7	TGTGCCAGCAGCTTGACGGGGGGCCTGGATTACGAGCAGTACTTC	CASSLTGGLDYEQYF
TRBV11-2	NA	few	TRBJ2-3	TGTGCCAGCAGGAGCCCTACCGCAGATACGCAGTATTTT	CASRSPTADTQYF
TRBV7-8	NA	many	TRBJ1-1	TGTGCCAGCAGCGGCAGAATGAACACTGAAGCTTTCTTT	CASSGRMNTEAFF
TRBV19	TRBD2	few	TRBJ2-1	TGTGCCAGTAGTTCGCGGGAGGGCCTTTTAGACAATGAGCAGTTCTTC	CASSSREGLLDNEQFF
TRBV12-5	TRBD2	few	TRBJ2-1	TGTGCTAGTGGTTTCACCGGGACTAGCGGGTCTCTGTTCTTC	CASGFTGTSGSLFF
TRBV6-2/TRBV6-3	TRBD1	NA	TRBJ2-3	TGTGCCAGCAGTTCTGGACAGGGGTGGGCAGATACGCAGTATTTT	CASSSGQGWADTQYF
TRBV7-2	TRBD2	many	TRBJ2-5	TGTGCCAGCAGCCAGACAGCGGGAGGGCCAGAGACCCAGTACTTC	CASSQTAGGPETQYF